This TCR beta chain was recovered during a study of blood T cell repertoires in COVID-19. About the study: PBMCs, B-cell-depleted T cells, or T cells provided the cDNA or gDNA that made up the material.

The data were produced by immunoSEQ multiplex PCR, yet TCRdb's version contains in-frame clones alone and is incomplete. The sample contains approximately 130,000 clones, around 78% of which appear only once. The CDR3 runs to 18 residues. Trimming took off 3 bases at V and 2 bases at J, with 23 bases between the two ends. In germline, CDR1 is SGHNT, CDR2 YYREEE (reference sequence). This sequence originates from a human donor in a cohort sampled during active COVID-19. Sequencing was carried out using peripheral blood. The V gene is TRBV5-4, the J gene TRBJ1-2; D possibly corresponds to TRBD1 (5 bases). The chain's CDR3 is CASSSYPGLDSVNYGYTF. The DNA of the CDR3 is TGTGCCAGCAGCTCCTACCCGGGACTTGACAGTGTCAACTATGGCTACACCTTC.